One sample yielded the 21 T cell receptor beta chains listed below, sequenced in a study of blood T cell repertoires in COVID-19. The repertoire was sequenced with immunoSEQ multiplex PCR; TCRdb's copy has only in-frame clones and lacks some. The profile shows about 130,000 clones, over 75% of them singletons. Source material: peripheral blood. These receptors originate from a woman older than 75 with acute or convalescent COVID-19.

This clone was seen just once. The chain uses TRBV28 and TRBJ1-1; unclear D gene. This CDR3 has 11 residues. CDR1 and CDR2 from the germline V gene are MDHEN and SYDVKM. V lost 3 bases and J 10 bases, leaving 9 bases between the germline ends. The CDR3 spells CASSFQVSAFF. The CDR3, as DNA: TGTGCCAGCAGTTTTCAGGTGTCAGCTTTCTTT.

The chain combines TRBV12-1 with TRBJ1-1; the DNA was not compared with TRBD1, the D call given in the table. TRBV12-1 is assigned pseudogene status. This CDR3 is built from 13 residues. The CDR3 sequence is CASSFPGESEAFF. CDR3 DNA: TGTGCCAGCAGCTTCCCAGGGGAATCTGAAGCTTTCTTT.

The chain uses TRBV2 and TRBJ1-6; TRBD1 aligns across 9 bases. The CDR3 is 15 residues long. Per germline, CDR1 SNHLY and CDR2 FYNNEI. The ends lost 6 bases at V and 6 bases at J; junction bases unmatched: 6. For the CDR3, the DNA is TGTGCCAGCAGGTTAGGGACAGGGTCTAATTCACCCCTCCACTTT. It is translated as CASRLGTGSNSPLHF. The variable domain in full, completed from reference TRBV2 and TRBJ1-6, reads EPEVTQTPSHQVTQMGQEVILRCVPISNHLYFYWYRQILGQKVEFLVSFYNNEISEKSEIFDDQFSVERPDGSNFTLKIRSTKLEDSAMYFCASRLGTGSNSPLHFGNGTRLTVT.

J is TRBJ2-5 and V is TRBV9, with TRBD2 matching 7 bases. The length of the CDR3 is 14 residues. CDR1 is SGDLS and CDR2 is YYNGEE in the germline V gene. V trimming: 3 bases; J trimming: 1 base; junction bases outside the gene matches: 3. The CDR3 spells CASSAGLFQETQYF. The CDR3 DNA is TGTGCCAGCAGCGCGGGACTATTCCAAGAGACCCAGTACTTC.

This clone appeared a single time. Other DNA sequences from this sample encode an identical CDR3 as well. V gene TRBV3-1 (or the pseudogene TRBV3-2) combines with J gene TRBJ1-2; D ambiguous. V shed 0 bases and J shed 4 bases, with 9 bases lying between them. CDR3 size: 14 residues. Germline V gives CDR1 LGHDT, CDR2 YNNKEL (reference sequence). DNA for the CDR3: TGTGCCAGCAGCCAAGAGCCGGGAGTCTATGGCTACACCTTC. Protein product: CASSQEPGVYGYTF.

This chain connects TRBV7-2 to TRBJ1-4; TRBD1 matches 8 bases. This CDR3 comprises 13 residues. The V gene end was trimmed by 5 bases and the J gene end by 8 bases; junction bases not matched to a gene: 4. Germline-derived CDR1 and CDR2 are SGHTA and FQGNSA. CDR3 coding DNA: TGTGCCAGCAGCCTACGGACAGGGGAAAAACTGTTTTTT. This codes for CASSLRTGEKLFF.

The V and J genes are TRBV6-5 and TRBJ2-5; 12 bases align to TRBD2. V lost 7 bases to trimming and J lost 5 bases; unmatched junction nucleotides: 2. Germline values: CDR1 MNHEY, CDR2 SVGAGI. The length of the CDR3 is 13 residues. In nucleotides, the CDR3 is TGTGCCAGCAAAACTAGCGGGGGGGAGACCCAGTACTTC. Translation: CASKTSGGETQYF.

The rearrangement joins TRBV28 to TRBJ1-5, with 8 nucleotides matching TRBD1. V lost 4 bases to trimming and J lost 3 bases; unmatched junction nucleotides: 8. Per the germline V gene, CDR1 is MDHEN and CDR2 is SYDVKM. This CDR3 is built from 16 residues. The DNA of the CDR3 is TGTGCCAGCAGTTCCAAGACAGGGGCATCCAATCAGCCCCAGCATTTT. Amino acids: CASSSKTGASNQPQHF.

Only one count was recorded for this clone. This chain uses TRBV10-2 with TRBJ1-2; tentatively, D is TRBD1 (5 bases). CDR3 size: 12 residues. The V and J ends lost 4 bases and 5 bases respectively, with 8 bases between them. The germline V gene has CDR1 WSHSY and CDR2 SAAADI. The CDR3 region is CASSGDSYGYTF. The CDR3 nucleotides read TGCGCCAGCAGTGGTGACAGTTATGGCTACACCTTC.

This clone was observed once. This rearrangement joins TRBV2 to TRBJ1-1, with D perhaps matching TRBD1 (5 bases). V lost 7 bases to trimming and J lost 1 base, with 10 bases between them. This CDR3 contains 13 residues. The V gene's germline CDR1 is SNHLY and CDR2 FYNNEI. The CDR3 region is CASMSDRNTEAFF. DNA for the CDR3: TGTGCCAGCATGTCCGACAGGAACACTGAAGCTTTCTTT.

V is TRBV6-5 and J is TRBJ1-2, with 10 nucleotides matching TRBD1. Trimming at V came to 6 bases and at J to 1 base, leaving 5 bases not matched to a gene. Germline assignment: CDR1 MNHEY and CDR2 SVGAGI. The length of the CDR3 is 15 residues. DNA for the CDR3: TGTGCCAGCAGATCAGGGACAGGGGTTAACTATGGCTACACCTTC. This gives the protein CASRSGTGVNYGYTF.

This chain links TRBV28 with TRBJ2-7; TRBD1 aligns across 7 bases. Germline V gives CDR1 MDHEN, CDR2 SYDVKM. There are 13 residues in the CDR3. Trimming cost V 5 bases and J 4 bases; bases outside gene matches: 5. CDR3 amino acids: CASSAGTVYEQYV. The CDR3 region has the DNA TGTGCCAGCAGTGCCGGGACAGTATACGAGCAGTACGTC.

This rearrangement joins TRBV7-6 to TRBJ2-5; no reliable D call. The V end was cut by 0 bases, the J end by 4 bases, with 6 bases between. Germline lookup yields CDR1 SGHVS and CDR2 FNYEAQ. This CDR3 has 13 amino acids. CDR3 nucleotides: TGTGCCAGCAGCTTAGCGGTGAGAGAGACCCAGTACTTC. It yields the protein CASSLAVRETQYF.

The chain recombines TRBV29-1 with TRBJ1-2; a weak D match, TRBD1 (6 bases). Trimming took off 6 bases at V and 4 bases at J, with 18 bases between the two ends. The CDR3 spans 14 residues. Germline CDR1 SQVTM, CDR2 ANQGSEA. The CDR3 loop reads CSVLNRVDGYGYTF. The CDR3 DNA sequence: TGCAGCGTGCTTAACAGGGTGGATGGCTATGGCTACACCTTC. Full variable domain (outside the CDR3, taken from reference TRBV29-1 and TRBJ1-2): SAVISQKPSRDICQRGTSLTIQCQVDSQVTMMFWYRQQPGQSLTLIATANQGSEATYESGFVIDKFPISRPNLTFSTLTVSNMSPEDSSIYLCSVLNRVDGYGYTFGSGTRLTVV.

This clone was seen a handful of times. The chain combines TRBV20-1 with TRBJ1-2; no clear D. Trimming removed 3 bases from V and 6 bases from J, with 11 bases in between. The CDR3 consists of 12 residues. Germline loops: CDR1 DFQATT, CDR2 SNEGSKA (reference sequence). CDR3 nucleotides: TGCAGTGCTAGTCGAGTGGGCAATGGCTACACCTTC. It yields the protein CSASRVGNGYTF.

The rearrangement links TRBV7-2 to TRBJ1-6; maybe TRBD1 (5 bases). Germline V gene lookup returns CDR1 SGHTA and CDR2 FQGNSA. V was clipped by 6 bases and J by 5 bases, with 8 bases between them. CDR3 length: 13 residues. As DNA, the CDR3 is TGTGCCAGCAGTAGACAGAATAATTCACCCCTCCACTTT. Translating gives CASSRQNNSPLHF.

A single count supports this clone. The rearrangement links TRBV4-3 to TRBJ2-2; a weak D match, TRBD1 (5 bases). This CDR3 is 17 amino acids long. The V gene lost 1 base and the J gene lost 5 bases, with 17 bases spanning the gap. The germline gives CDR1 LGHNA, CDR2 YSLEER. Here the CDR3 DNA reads TGCGCCAGCAGCCAAGGGGGTGGGGCTCGACTTACCGGGGAGCTGTTTTTT. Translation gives CASSQGGGARLTGELFF.

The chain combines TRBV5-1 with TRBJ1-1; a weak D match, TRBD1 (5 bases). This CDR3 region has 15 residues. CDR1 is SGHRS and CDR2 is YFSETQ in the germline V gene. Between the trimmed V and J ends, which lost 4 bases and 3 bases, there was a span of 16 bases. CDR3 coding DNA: TGCGCCAGCAGCCAAGGACAAGGACCTCACACTGAAGCTTTCTTT. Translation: CASSQGQGPHTEAFF.

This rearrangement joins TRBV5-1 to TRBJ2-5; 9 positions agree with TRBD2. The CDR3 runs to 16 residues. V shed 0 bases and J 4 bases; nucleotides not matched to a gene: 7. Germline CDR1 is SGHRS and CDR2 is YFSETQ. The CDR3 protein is CASSLAGTSRPETQYF. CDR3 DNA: TGCGCCAGCAGCTTGGCGGGGACTAGCCGACCAGAGACCCAGTACTTC.

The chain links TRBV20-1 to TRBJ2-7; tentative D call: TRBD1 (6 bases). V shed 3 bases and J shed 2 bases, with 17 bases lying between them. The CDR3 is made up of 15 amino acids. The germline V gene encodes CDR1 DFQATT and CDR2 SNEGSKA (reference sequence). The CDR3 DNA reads TGCAGTGCTAGTTCACAGGGCAGGGGTACCTACGAGCAGTACGTC. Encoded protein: CSASSQGRGTYEQYV.

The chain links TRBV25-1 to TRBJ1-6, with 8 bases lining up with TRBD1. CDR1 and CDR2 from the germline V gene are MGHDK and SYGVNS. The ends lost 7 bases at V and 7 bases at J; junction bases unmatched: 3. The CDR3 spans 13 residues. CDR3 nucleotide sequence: TGTGCCAGCACCGGGACAGGCAATTCACCCCTCCACTTT. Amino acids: CASTGTGNSPLHF. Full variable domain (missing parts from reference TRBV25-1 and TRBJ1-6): EADIYQTPRYLVIGTGKKITLECSQTMGHDKMYWYQQDPGMELHLIHYSYGVNSTEKGDLSSESTVSRIRTEHFPLTLESARPSHTSQYLCASTGTGNSPLHFGNGTRLTVT.